Shown below are 25 T cell receptor beta chains from a single sample sequenced in a study of beta chain features in type 1 diabetes. General observations from the study: Moderate yet significant TCRB CDR3 shortening was seen in Type 1 diabetes patients in all four CD4+ subsets.

TCRB transcripts that were expressed got sequenced, as all of the isolated RNA had been reverse transcribed. Method: immunoSEQ multiplex PCR; TCRdb's copy keeps in-frame clones and lacks some. The repertoire consists of 300,000 or so clones, with 13% to 15% occurring once and the leading ten covering 0.015% to 0.02%. These receptors have no known antigen. The sample comprised naive CD4+ T cells from blood. Receptors originate from a man aged 25-45 years with type 1 diabetes.

There are a few counts of this clone. The chain has TRBV5-1 and TRBJ2-5; 7 bases map to TRBD1. The J segment lost 4 bases and the V segment lost 7 bases, leaving 7 bases of the junction unmatched. Germline loops: CDR1 SGHRS, CDR2 YFSETQ. The CDR3 extends over 13 amino acids. CDR3 nucleotides: TGCGCCAGCGGAGTGACAGGGACAGAGACCCAGTACTTC. Residues: CASGVTGTETQYF.

The chain couples TRBV28 to TRBJ2-2; D not resolved. The CDR3 totals 15 residues. Germline loops: CDR1 MDHEN, CDR2 SYDVKM. Deletions cut 6 bases from V and 2 bases from J, with 13 bases between. CDR3 nucleotides: TGTGCCAGCAGATCCACCGGGTTCAACACCGGGGAGCTGTTTTTT. Amino acids: CASRSTGFNTGELFF. The full variable domain, completed using reference TRBV28 and TRBJ2-2, is DVKVTQSSRYLVKRTGEKVFLECVQDMDHENMFWYRQDPGLGLRLIYFSYDVKMKEKGDIPEGYSVSREKKERFSLILESASTNQTSMYLCASRSTGFNTGELFFGEGSRLTVL.

This clone was detected a few times. The chain recombines TRBV5-1 with TRBJ2-5; 8 positions match TRBD1. The V segment lost 2 bases and the J segment 4 bases; nucleotides outside the gene matches: 7. Looked up from germline, CDR1 is SGHRS and CDR2 is YFSETQ. This CDR3 is 15 amino acids long. CDR3 amino acids: CASSLRTGITETQYF. CDR3 nucleotide sequence: TGCGCCAGCAGCTTAAGGACAGGGATAACAGAGACCCAGTACTTC.

This clone was seen more than once but under ten times. The chain carries TRBV7-8 and TRBJ2-1; 8 nucleotides line up with TRBD1. This CDR3 comprises 14 residues. The V segment lost 5 bases and the J segment 5 bases; nucleotides outside the gene matches: 5. The germline CDR1 and CDR2 sequences are SGHVS and FQNEAQ. The CDR3: CASSAGQAHNEQFF. For the CDR3, the DNA is TGTGCCAGCAGCGCGGGACAGGCACACAATGAGCAGTTCTTC.

With regard to this clone: Other DNA sequences of this sample code for an identical CDR3. The chain joins TRBV19 to TRBJ1-1; weak D call: TRBD1 (6 bases). Trimming took 3 bases from V and 5 from J, leaving 7 bases between them. CDR1 and CDR2 from the germline V gene are LNHDA and SQIVND (reference sequence). This CDR3 comprises 12 residues. The CDR3 DNA sequence: TGTGCCAGTAGTATGAGGGGGACTGAAGCTTTCTTT. This translates into CASSMRGTEAFF.

This clone was found a few times. This chain joins TRBV13 and TRBJ2-5; TRBD1 is a possible D gene (6 bases). The CDR3 contains 13 residues. V was clipped by 5 bases and J by 0 bases, with 7 bases between them. The germline V gene has CDR1 PRHDT and CDR2 FYEKMQ (reference sequence). The CDR3 loop is CASSKGDQETQYF. DNA for the CDR3: TGTGCCAGCAGCAAGGGGGACCAAGAGACCCAGTACTTC.

There are a few counts of this clone. The rearrangement uses TRBV11-2 and TRBJ1-2, with a weak D call TRBD1 (6 bases). The CDR3 sequence is 12 residues long. CDR1 SGHAT and CDR2 FQNNGV come from the germline V gene. Trimming pared 5 bases from V and 7 bases from J, leaving 11 bases between. CDR3 residues: CASSTGRVGYTF. For the CDR3, the DNA is TGTGCCAGCAGCACAGGGAGGGTTGGCTACACCTTC.

This clone turned up a few times. This chain links TRBV6-4 with TRBJ2-3; the match to TRBD2 covers 8 bases. Unmatched junction bases numbered 5, after V lost 7 bases and J lost 2 bases. The CDR3 has 14 residues. The germline V gene encodes CDR1 MRHNA and CDR2 SNTAGT. The CDR3 nucleotides read TGTGCCAGCAAAGAGACTAGCGCCACAGATACGCAGTATTTT. This codes for CASKETSATDTQYF.

There are a few counts of this clone. V gene TRBV23-1 combines with J gene TRBJ2-3, with D tentatively TRBD2 (6 bases). TRBV23-1 is classed as an ORF, of uncertain function. The V gene lost 4 bases and the J gene lost 2 bases, with 10 bases spanning the gap. The CDR3 has 14 amino acids. The CDR3 DNA follows: TGCGCCAGCAGTCGGGCGGGGTCCACAGATACGCAGTATTTT. As protein: CASSRAGSTDTQYF.

The chain has TRBV7-9 and TRBJ2-1; TRBD1 might be the D (6 bases). Germline V gene data show CDR1 as SEHNR and CDR2 as FQNEAQ (reference sequence). V gave up 7 bases and J gave up 2 bases, with 15 bases separating them. The CDR3 extends over 15 amino acids. The CDR3 sequence is CASIPIRDTYNEQFF. CDR3 bases: TGTGCCAGCATCCCTATCCGGGACACCTACAATGAGCAGTTCTTC.

This clone was seen only a few times. V usage is TRBV7-2 and J usage is TRBJ2-5, with 9 bases identical to TRBD1. Germline CDR1 and CDR2: SGHTA and FQGNSA. The CDR3 is made up of 16 amino acids. Trimming took 1 base from V and 6 from J; bases not matched to a gene: 9. The CDR3 sequence: CASSLDSGTGRKTQYF. The CDR3 bases are TGTGCCAGCAGCTTAGACTCCGGGACAGGGAGGAAGACCCAGTACTTC.

This clone came up a few times. This chain connects TRBV7-2 to TRBJ2-2; 7 positions match TRBD2. V lost 2 bases and J lost 0; bases outside the gene matches: 3. This CDR3 region has 16 residues. Germline CDR1 and CDR2: SGHTA and FQGNSA. The CDR3 DNA sequence: TGTGCCAGCAGCTTACAAGCGGGGACGAACACCGGGGAGCTGTTTTTT. Encoded protein: CASSLQAGTNTGELFF.

V is TRBV30 and J is TRBJ2-7; D might be TRBD1 (6 bases). CDR3 length: 15 residues. Germline CDR1 is GTSNPN and CDR2 is SVGIG (reference sequence). V dropped 1 base and J dropped 1 base, with 14 bases sitting between them. CDR3 DNA: TGTGCCTGGAGTGCCCCCGGGACACCTTCCTACGAGCAGTACTTC. It yields the protein CAWSAPGTPSYEQYF.

DNA for the CDR3: TGTGCCAGCAGTGCTTCCTACGAAGGGGCTGAAGCTTTCTTT. Translating it yields CASSASYEGAEAFF. The J gene is TRBJ1-1, the V gene TRBV28; D is perhaps TRBD1 (5 bases). The CDR3 runs to 14 residues. Deletions cut 5 bases from V and 6 bases from J, with 16 bases between. Germline V gene sequence: CDR1 MDHEN, CDR2 SYDVKM.

The chain carries TRBV9 and TRBJ2-2, with 16 bases identical to TRBD2. The CDR3 spans 19 residues. Per germline, CDR1 SGDLS and CDR2 YYNGEE. Unmatched junction bases numbered 10, after V lost 5 bases and J lost 3 bases. This chain's CDR3 is CASSRGGGLAGGYTGELFF. The CDR3 DNA reads as TGTGCCAGCAGTCGAGGTGGGGGACTAGCGGGAGGGTACACCGGGGAGCTGTTTTTT. Using reference TRBV9 and TRBJ2-2 for the parts outside the CDR3, the full variable domain is DSGVTQTPKHLITATGQRVTLRCSPRSGDLSVYWYQQSLDQGLQFLIQYYNGEERAKGNILERFSAQQFPDLHSELNLSSLELGDSALYFCASSRGGGLAGGYTGELFFGEGSRLTVL.

Only a few counts were recorded for this clone. The V call is TRBV7-9, the J call TRBJ1-2; D call uncertain. Germline-derived CDR1 and CDR2 are SEHNR and FQNEAQ (reference sequence). This CDR3 has 15 residues. Trimming cost V 5 bases and J 4 bases, with 17 bases left between them. CDR3 nucleotide sequence: TGTGCCAGCAGCCTAAGAACCCGTCAACCCTATGGCTACACCTTC. Protein sequence: CASSLRTRQPYGYTF. Variable domain in full (rest from reference TRBV7-9 and TRBJ1-2): DTGVSQNPRHKITKRGQNVTFRCDPISEHNRLYWYRQTLGQGPEFLTYFQNEAQLEKSRLLSDRFSAERPKGSFSTLEIQRTEQGDSAMYLCASSLRTRQPYGYTFGSGTRLTVV.

The table lists this clone with a few counts. The chain employs TRBV5-1 and TRBJ1-5; no definite D call. The CDR3 is 16 amino acids. Germline lookup yields CDR1 SGHRS and CDR2 YFSETQ. Trimming pared 0 bases from V and 0 bases from J, leaving 10 bases between. DNA for the CDR3: TGCGCCAGCAGCTTGGAACCAGTTCCTAGCAATCAGCCCCAGCATTTT. It codes for CASSLEPVPSNQPQHF. Full variable domain (remainder filled in from reference TRBV5-1 and TRBJ1-5): KAGVTQTPRYLIKTRGQQVTLSCSPISGHRSVSWYQQTPGQGLQFLFEYFSETQRNKGNFPGRFSGRQFSNSRSEMNVSTLELGDSALYLCASSLEPVPSNQPQHFGDGTRLSIL.

The chain has TRBV4-1 and TRBJ2-2; the D gene is possibly TRBD1 (6 bases). The CDR3 contains 16 residues. CDR1 and CDR2 from the germline V gene are MGHRA and YSYEKL. The ends were cut back, 1 base at V and 0 bases at J, with 9 bases in the middle. The CDR3: CASSQGGQPNTGELFF. CDR3 DNA sequence: TGCGCCAGCAGCCAAGGTGGACAGCCGAACACCGGGGAGCTGTTTTTT.

The V and J genes are TRBV28 and TRBJ2-1; 7 bases align to TRBD2. V gave up 3 bases and J gave up 9 bases; unmatched junction bases: 2. This CDR3 is built from 12 residues. CDR1 MDHEN and CDR2 SYDVKM come from the germline V gene. The CDR3 DNA follows: TGTGCCAGCAGTTTCGGGGAGGGTGAGCAGTTCTTC. Its protein is CASSFGEGEQFF. Combining the CDR3 with reference TRBV28 and TRBJ2-1 gives the whole variable domain DVKVTQSSRYLVKRTGEKVFLECVQDMDHENMFWYRQDPGLGLRLIYFSYDVKMKEKGDIPEGYSVSREKKERFSLILESASTNQTSMYLCASSFGEGEQFFGPGTRLTVL.

The table lists this clone with a few counts. The J gene is TRBJ2-1, the V gene TRBV7-3, with 12 bases aligning to TRBD2. The trim removed 6 bases at V and 7 bases at J, leaving 7 bases unmatched. This CDR3 spans 15 amino acids. The germline V gene has CDR1 SGHTA and CDR2 FQGTGA. The CDR3 loop is CASSFTSGRRNEQFF. The CDR3 DNA reads TGTGCCAGCAGTTTTACTAGCGGGAGGCGGAATGAGCAGTTCTTC. The full variable domain, its missing parts supplied by reference TRBV7-3 and TRBJ2-1, is GAGVSQTPSNKVTEKGKYVELRCDPISGHTALYWYRQSLGQGPEFLIYFQGTGAADDSGLPNDRFFAVRPEGSVSTLKIQRTERGDSAVYLCASSFTSGRRNEQFFGPGTRLTVL.

The chain joins TRBV10-3 to TRBJ2-6, with 8 bases lining up with TRBD1. This CDR3 is 19 amino acids long. Per the germline V gene, CDR1 is ENHRY and CDR2 is SYGVKD. Losses at the gene ends were 4 bases for V and 1 base for J; bases not matched to a gene: 12. The CDR3 DNA is TGTGCCATCAGTGGGGGCCAGACAGGGGCCCAATCTGGGGCCAACGTCCTGACTTTC. It yields the protein CAISGGQTGAQSGANVLTF.

There are a few counts of this clone. The chain has TRBV7-8 and TRBJ1-2; D is ambiguous. CDR1 and CDR2 from the germline V gene are SGHVS and FQNEAQ. This CDR3 has 14 residues. V lost 5 bases and J lost 6, with 16 bases in between. The CDR3 loop is CASSLQTIGDGYTF. CDR3 nucleotide sequence: TGTGCCAGCAGCCTCCAGACAATCGGGGATGGCTACACCTTC.

This clone turned up a few times. The chain has TRBV28 and TRBJ2-7; 9 nucleotides line up with TRBD2. From germline, CDR1 is MDHEN and CDR2 SYDVKM. This CDR3 region has 13 residues. V shed 10 bases and J 4 bases; nucleotides not matched to a gene: 8. The CDR3 sequence: CATMVAGEYEQYF. DNA of the CDR3: TGTGCCACTATGGTAGCGGGAGAGTACGAGCAGTACTTC.

The chain joins TRBV5-1 to TRBJ2-5; no firm D call. Germline CDR1 is SGHRS and CDR2 is YFSETQ. CDR3 size: 13 residues. V was trimmed by 6 bases and J by 0 bases, leaving 9 bases between them. The CDR3 DNA sequence: TGCGCCAGCACCGACACGTACCAAGAGACCCAGTACTTC. It translates to CASTDTYQETQYF.

This clone has a handful of counts. Other DNA variants within this sample encode the same CDR3. The rearrangement links TRBV28 to TRBJ1-1; 9 nucleotides match TRBD1. Trimming removed 6 bases from V and 5 bases from J; junction bases left unmatched: 1. The germline CDR1 and CDR2 sequences are MDHEN and SYDVKM. The CDR3 covers 12 residues. The CDR3 DNA follows: TGTGCCAGCAGGACAGGGGGAACTGAAGCTTTCTTT. Protein: CASRTGGTEAFF.